The 27 T cell receptor beta chains reported below all come from one sample, sequenced in a study of blood T cell repertoires in COVID-19. Profiled with immunoSEQ multiplex PCR; TCRdb holds only in-frame clones, not every one. The table lists around 140,000 clones, 84% of them singletons. The specimen sequenced was PBMCs or T cells enriched from blood (not recorded which). All receptors come from a woman aged 45-65 years with acute COVID-19.

The chain couples TRBV7-9 to TRBJ2-5; 8 bases are a match to TRBD1. The germline V gene has CDR1 SEHNR and CDR2 FQNEAQ (reference sequence). V shed 1 base and J 3 bases; nucleotides not matched to a gene: 4. The CDR3 runs 15 residues. The CDR3 is CASSLVQGVEETQYF. The CDR3, as DNA: TGTGCCAGCAGCTTAGTACAGGGGGTAGAAGAGACCCAGTACTTC.

The V call is TRBV24-1, the J call TRBJ2-3, with D maybe TRBD2 (6 bases). The CDR3 has 14 amino acids. CDR1 and CDR2 from the germline V gene are KGHDR and SFDVKD. Trimming stripped 3 bases from V and 2 bases from J, with 8 bases between. This chain's CDR3 is CATSDGGFTDTQYF. The CDR3 DNA reads TGTGCCACCAGTGATGGGGGGTTCACAGATACGCAGTATTTT.

V gene TRBV2 combines with J gene TRBJ1-2; 9 nucleotides align to TRBD1. The V gene end was trimmed by 8 bases and the J gene end by 3 bases; junction bases not matched to a gene: 10. The CDR3 spans 15 residues. Per germline, CDR1 SNHLY and CDR2 FYNNEI. In DNA form, the CDR3 reads TGTGCCAGCGCCGGGACAGGGCTACCCCACTATGGCTACACCTTC. It encodes CASAGTGLPHYGYTF.

The rearrangement links TRBV3-1 (or the pseudogene TRBV3-2) to TRBJ1-6; D is uncertain. The CDR3 is 18 residues long. The germline V and J ends were trimmed by 0 bases and 3 bases, with 15 bases remaining between them. Germline V gene lookup returns CDR1 LGHDT and CDR2 YNNKEL (reference sequence). The CDR3 coding sequence is TGTGCCAGCAGCCAAGATCCCCCAGGATATGTCTATAATTCACCCCTCCACTTT. Encoded protein: CASSQDPPGYVYNSPLHF.

This chain uses TRBV11-3 with TRBJ1-1; D is uncertain. V lost 0 bases, J lost 5 bases, and 13 bases lay in between. The CDR3 is made up of 15 amino acids. Germline-derived CDR1 and CDR2 are SGHNT and YENEEA. The CDR3 is CASSLDSLGGTEAFF. CDR3 bases: TGTGCCAGCAGCTTAGATTCACTGGGAGGGACTGAAGCTTTCTTT.

V and J are TRBV19 and TRBJ2-1; the match to TRBD1 covers 10 bases. CDR1 is LNHDA, CDR2 SQIVND, per germline (reference sequence). With 7 bases clipped from V and 9 bases from J, the junction kept 15 bases outside the gene matches. CDR3 length equals 16 residues. DNA for the CDR3: TGTGCCAGTACCTCCGGGACAGGGGACCTCACGGGTGAGCAGTTCTTC. It translates to CASTSGTGDLTGEQFF. Full variable domain (rest looked up from reference TRBV19 and TRBJ2-1): DGGITQSPKYLFRKEGQNVTLSCEQNLNHDAMYWYRQDPGQGLRLIYYSQIVNDFQKGDIAEGYSVSREKKESFPLTVTSAQKNPTAFYLCASTSGTGDLTGEQFFGPGTRLTVL.

This clone occurred a few times. The chain is built from TRBV6-2 or TRBV6-3 and TRBJ1-1, with D possibly matching TRBD1 (6 bases). Germline CDR1 MNHEY, CDR2 SVGEGT. The CDR3 has 13 residues. V lost 2 bases and J lost 4, with 8 bases in between. CDR3 nucleotides: TGTGCCAGCAGTTACGAACAGGGCACTGAAGCTTTCTTT. Translation gives CASSYEQGTEAFF.

The V call is TRBV10-1, the J call TRBJ2-3; D ambiguous. The CDR3 runs 14 residues. Germline CDR1 reads WNHNN; CDR2 reads SYGVQD (reference sequence). The V and J ends lost 4 bases and 0 bases respectively, with 8 bases between them. In nucleotides, the CDR3 is TGCGCCAGCAGTGCAGCGATTAGCACAGATACGCAGTATTTT. Translating gives CASSAAISTDTQYF.

The genes are TRBV24-1 and TRBJ2-3, with a possible D match to TRBD2 (5 bases). Germline V CDR1 and CDR2: KGHDR, SFDVKD. Trimming stripped 2 bases from V and 14 bases from J, with 16 bases between. The CDR3 has 13 residues. The CDR3 loop reads CATSDSPARGWYF. CDR3 DNA: TGTGCCACCAGTGATTCCCCCGCCCGGGGTTGGTATTTT.

The chain joins TRBV4-1 to TRBJ2-7, with D possibly matching TRBD2 (5 bases). CDR1 is MGHRA, CDR2 YSYEKL, per germline. The length of the CDR3 is 17 residues. Trimming left V 0 bases short and J 0 bases short, with 15 bases between. CDR3 nucleotides: TGCGCCAGCAGCCAAGATTTGAGGGCGGCCGGCTCCTACGAGCAGTACTTC. It encodes CASSQDLRAAGSYEQYF.

This chain connects TRBV14 to TRBJ1-2, with TRBD1 identical over 8 bases. Germline trimming cut 2 bases from V and 7 bases from J; bases unmatched to any gene: 3. The CDR3 runs 13 residues. Germline V CDR1 and CDR2: SGHDN, FVKESK. CDR3 nucleotide sequence: TGTGCCAGCAGCCAACGGACAGGGAGTGGCTACACCTTC. This translates into CASSQRTGSGYTF.

This clone was found once. The chain combines TRBV7-9 with TRBJ2-1; no reliable D call. V was clipped by 1 base and J by 8 bases, with 3 bases between them. This CDR3 contains 11 residues. The germline CDR1 and CDR2 sequences are SEHNR and FQNEAQ (reference sequence). CDR3: CASSLVYEQFF. The DNA of the CDR3 is TGTGCCAGCAGCTTAGTCTATGAGCAGTTCTTC.

This chain connects TRBV30 to TRBJ1-2, with 10 bases lining up with TRBD1. V shed 5 bases, J shed 8 bases, and the junction held 8 bases outside the gene matches. The germline gives CDR1 GTSNPN, CDR2 SVGIG (reference sequence). The CDR3 is 13 residues long. The CDR3 coding sequence is TGTGCCTGGGGGGACAGGGGTCATCGAGGCTACACCTTC. Translating it yields CAWGDRGHRGYTF.

V gene TRBV5-1 combines with J gene TRBJ1-5; 7 nucleotides match TRBD1. The CDR3 is 15 residues long. Germline lookup yields CDR1 SGHRS and CDR2 YFSETQ. V was clipped by 4 bases and J by 5 bases; unmatched bases: 9. The CDR3 DNA follows: TGCGCCAGCAGCCCCACGACAGGGTCGGATCAGCCCCAGCATTTT. Translation gives CASSPTTGSDQPQHF.

The J gene is TRBJ1-2, the V gene TRBV6-5; unclear D gene. Germline CDR1 is MNHEY and CDR2 is SVGAGI. V lost 7 bases to trimming and J lost 2 bases, with 8 bases between them. This CDR3 contains 12 residues. CDR3 protein: CASTKPNYGYTF. CDR3 nucleotides: TGTGCCAGCACAAAGCCAAACTATGGCTACACCTTC.

This chain links TRBV4-1 with TRBJ2-7; D is uncertain. The germline V gene has CDR1 MGHRA and CDR2 YSYEKL. CDR3 length: 13 amino acids. V lost 2 bases, J lost 7 bases, and 12 bases lay in between. DNA of the CDR3: TGCGCCAGCAGCCAACAGGTTGTTGGGGAGCAGTACTTC. Amino acid sequence: CASSQQVVGEQYF.

V gene TRBV5-1 combines with J gene TRBJ1-3, with D possibly matching TRBD1 (5 bases). CDR1 is SGHRS, CDR2 YFSETQ, per germline. The CDR3 has 16 residues. Trimming removed 2 bases at V and 0 bases at J, with 12 bases between. CDR3 in DNA: TGCGCCAGCAGCTTAGCAGGGCCCAGCTCTGGAAACACCATATATTTT. Protein: CASSLAGPSSGNTIYF.

V gene TRBV27 combines with J gene TRBJ1-1; D possibly corresponds to TRBD1 (6 bases). The V gene's germline CDR1 is MNHEY and CDR2 SMNVEV (reference sequence). This CDR3 is built from 16 residues. Trimming left V 5 bases short and J 1 base short, with 17 bases between. The CDR3 spells CASSRARGGRNTEAFF. DNA of the CDR3: TGTGCCAGCAGTAGGGCGCGGGGGGGGCGGAACACTGAAGCTTTCTTT.

The V gene is TRBV12-3 or TRBV12-4, the J gene TRBJ2-7; 7 bases are a match to TRBD2. J gave up 5 bases and V 5 bases, and 6 bases lay outside the gene matches. This CDR3 spans 13 amino acids. Here the CDR3 DNA reads TGTGCCAGCAGTCTCAGACTAGCCCACGAGCAGTACTTC. Protein sequence: CASSLRLAHEQYF.

J is TRBJ1-5 and V is TRBV5-1, with 10 bases aligning to TRBD1. Germline CDR1 and CDR2: SGHRS and YFSETQ. The CDR3 length is 14 residues. Trimming took 3 bases from V and 7 from J; bases not matched to a gene: 4. Written as DNA, the CDR3 is TGCGCCAGCAGCTCAGGGACAGGGGTGCAGCCCCAGCATTTT. Translating gives CASSSGTGVQPQHF.

The gene calls are TRBV29-1 and TRBJ1-1, with a weak D call TRBD1 (6 bases). V shed 6 bases and J shed 10 bases, with 21 bases lying between them. Germline-derived CDR1 and CDR2 are SQVTM and ANQGSEA. The CDR3 loop spans 13 amino acids. CDR3: CSVGTRGGLGAFF. In DNA, the CDR3 is TGCAGCGTGGGAACCCGCGGGGGGCTAGGAGCTTTCTTT.

The rearrangement joins TRBV7-3 to TRBJ2-1; 8 nucleotides line up with TRBD1. CDR3 length: 18 residues. Germline V gene data show CDR1 as SGHTA and CDR2 as FQGTGA. The junction had 11 bases not matched to a gene; V was cut back by 1 base and J by 3 bases. CDR3 coding DNA: TGTGCCAGCAGCTTAAACCCCCCCGGACAGGGATACTACAATGAGCAGTTCTTC. Translation: CASSLNPPGQGYYNEQFF.

The chain combines TRBV18 with TRBJ1-2; tentatively, D is TRBD1 (6 bases). The V end was cut by 5 bases, the J end by 0 bases, with 13 bases between. CDR1 and CDR2 from the germline V gene are KGHSH and LQKENI. There are 15 residues in the CDR3. As DNA, the CDR3 is TGTGCCAGCTCATTATCGGACAGCTCTAACTATGGCTACACCTTC. It encodes CASSLSDSSNYGYTF. The full variable domain, completed using reference TRBV18 and TRBJ1-2, is NAGVMQNPRHLVRRRGQEARLRCSPMKGHSHVYWYRQLPEEGLKFMVYLQKENIIDESGMPKERFSAEFPKEGPSILRIQQVVRGDSAAYFCASSLSDSSNYGYTFGSGTRLTVV.

This clone occurred a few times. The J gene is TRBJ1-6, the V gene TRBV6-2 or TRBV6-3; TRBD1 agrees at 9 bases. Looked up from germline, CDR1 is MNHEY and CDR2 is SVGEGT. After removal of 6 bases from V and 7 bases from J, the junction contained 7 bases not matched to a gene. The length of the CDR3 is 15 residues. The CDR3 region is CASSPTGGRNSPLHF. CDR3 coding DNA: TGTGCCAGCAGCCCCACAGGGGGCCGGAATTCACCCCTCCACTTT.

The chain combines TRBV6-2 or TRBV6-3 with TRBJ1-1; D might be TRBD1 (6 bases). Trimming stripped 5 bases from V and 5 bases from J, with 18 bases between. This CDR3 has 15 amino acids. Germline CDR1 MNHEY, CDR2 SVGEGT. Written as DNA, the CDR3 is TGTGCCAGCAGTGACCAAACAGGGAGAGGGACTGAAGCTTTCTTT. Its translation is CASSDQTGRGTEAFF.

This clone was counted a few times. The chain combines TRBV19 with TRBJ1-2; 8 bases match TRBD1. In germline, CDR1 is LNHDA, CDR2 SQIVND (reference sequence). V lost 8 bases, J lost 4 bases, and 3 bases stayed unmatched. This CDR3 has 12 amino acids. The CDR3 protein is CASLDRVYGYTF. The CDR3 coding sequence is TGTGCCAGTCTGGACAGGGTCTATGGCTACACCTTC.

The chain uses TRBV5-1 and TRBJ1-3; TRBD1 aligns across 10 bases. The germline gives CDR1 SGHRS, CDR2 YFSETQ. J was trimmed by 7 bases and V by 3 bases; bases with no gene match: 4. The CDR3 loop spans 14 amino acids. In DNA form, the CDR3 reads TGCGCCAGCAGCTGGGACAGGGGCGAGAACACCATATATTTT. Translated, it gives CASSWDRGENTIYF. The variable domain in full, with the rest retrieved from reference TRBV5-1 and TRBJ1-3, is KAGVTQTPRYLIKTRGQQVTLSCSPISGHRSVSWYQQTPGQGLQFLFEYFSETQRNKGNFPGRFSGRQFSNSRSEMNVSTLELGDSALYLCASSWDRGENTIYFGEGSWLTVV.